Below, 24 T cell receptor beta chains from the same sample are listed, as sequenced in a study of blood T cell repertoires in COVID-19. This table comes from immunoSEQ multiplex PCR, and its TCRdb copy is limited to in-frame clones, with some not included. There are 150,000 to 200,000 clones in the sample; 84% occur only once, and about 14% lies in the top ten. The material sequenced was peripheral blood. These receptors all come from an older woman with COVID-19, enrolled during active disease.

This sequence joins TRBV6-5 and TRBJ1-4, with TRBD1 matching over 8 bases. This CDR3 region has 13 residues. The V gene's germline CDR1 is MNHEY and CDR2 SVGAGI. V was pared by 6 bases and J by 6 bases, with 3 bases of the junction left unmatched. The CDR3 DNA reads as TGTGCCAGCAGATCAGGGGGCCATGAAAAACTGTTTTTT. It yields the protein CASRSGGHEKLFF.

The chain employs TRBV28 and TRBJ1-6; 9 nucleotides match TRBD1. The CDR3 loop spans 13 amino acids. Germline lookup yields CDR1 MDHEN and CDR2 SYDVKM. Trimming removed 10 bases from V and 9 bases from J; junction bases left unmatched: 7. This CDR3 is CAIPGQGSSPLHF. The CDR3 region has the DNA TGTGCCATCCCGGGACAGGGATCTTCACCCCTCCACTTT.

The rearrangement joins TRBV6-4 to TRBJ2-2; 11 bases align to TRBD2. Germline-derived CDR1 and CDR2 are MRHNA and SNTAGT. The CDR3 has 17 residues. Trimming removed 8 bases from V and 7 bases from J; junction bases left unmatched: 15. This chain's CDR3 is CASRMFPLAGVGGELFF. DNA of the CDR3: TGTGCCAGCCGAATGTTCCCACTAGCGGGAGTCGGCGGGGAGCTGTTTTTT.

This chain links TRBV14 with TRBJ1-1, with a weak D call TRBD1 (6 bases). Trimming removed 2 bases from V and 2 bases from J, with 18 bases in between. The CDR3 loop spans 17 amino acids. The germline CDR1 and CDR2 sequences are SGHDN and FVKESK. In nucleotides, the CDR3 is TGTGCCAGCAGCCAAACTCATACCTACAGGGCCAACACTGAAGCTTTCTTT. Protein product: CASSQTHTYRANTEAFF.

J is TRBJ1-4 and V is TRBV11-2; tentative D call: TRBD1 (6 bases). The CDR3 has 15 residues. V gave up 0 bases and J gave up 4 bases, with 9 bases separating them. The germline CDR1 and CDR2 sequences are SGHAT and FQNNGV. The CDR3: CASSLEARGNEKLFF. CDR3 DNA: TGTGCCAGCAGCTTAGAGGCCAGGGGTAATGAAAAACTGTTTTTT.

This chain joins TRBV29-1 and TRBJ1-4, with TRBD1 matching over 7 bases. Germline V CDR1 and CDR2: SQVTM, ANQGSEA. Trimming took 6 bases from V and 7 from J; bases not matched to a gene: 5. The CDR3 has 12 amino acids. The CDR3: CSVGQSSEKLFF. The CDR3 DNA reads TGCAGCGTGGGACAGTCCAGTGAAAAACTGTTTTTT.

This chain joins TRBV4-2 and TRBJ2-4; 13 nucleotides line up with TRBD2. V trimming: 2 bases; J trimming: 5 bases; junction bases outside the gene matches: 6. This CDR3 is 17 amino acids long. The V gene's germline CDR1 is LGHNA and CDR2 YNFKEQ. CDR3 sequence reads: CASSQTGLAGKENIQYF. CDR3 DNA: TGTGCCAGCAGCCAAACGGGACTAGCGGGGAAAGAAAACATTCAGTACTTC.

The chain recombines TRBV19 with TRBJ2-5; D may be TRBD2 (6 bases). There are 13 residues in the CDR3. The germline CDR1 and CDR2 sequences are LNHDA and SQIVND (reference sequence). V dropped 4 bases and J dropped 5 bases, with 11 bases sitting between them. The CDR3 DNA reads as TGTGCCAGTAGTACCCTTCTAGCGGAGACCCAGTACTTC. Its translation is CASSTLLAETQYF.

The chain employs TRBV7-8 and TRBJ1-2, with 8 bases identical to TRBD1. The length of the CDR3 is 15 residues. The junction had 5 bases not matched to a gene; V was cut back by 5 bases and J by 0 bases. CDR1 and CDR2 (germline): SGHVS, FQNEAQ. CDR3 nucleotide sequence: TGTGCCAGCAGCGCAGGGGGCTTAGCTAACTATGGCTACACCTTC. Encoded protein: CASSAGGLANYGYTF.

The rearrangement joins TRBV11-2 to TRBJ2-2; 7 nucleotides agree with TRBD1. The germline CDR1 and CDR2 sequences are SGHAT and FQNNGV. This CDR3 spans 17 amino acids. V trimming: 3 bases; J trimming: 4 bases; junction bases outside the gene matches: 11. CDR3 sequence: CASSFFKGQRGTGELFF. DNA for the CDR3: TGTGCCAGCAGCTTCTTCAAGGGACAGCGCGGCACCGGGGAGCTGTTTTTT. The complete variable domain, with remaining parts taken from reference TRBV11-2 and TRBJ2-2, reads EAGVAQSPRYKIIEKRQSVAFWCNPISGHATLYWYQQILGQGPKLLIQFQNNGVVDDSQLPKDRFSAERLKGVDSTLKIQPAKLEDSAVYLCASSFFKGQRGTGELFFGEGSRLTVL.

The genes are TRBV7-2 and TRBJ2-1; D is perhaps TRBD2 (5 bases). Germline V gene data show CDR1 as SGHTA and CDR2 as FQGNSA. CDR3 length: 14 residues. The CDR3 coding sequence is TGTGCAACCGAGTCAGGACTCCAATACAATGAGCAGTTCTTC. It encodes CATESGLQYNEQFF.

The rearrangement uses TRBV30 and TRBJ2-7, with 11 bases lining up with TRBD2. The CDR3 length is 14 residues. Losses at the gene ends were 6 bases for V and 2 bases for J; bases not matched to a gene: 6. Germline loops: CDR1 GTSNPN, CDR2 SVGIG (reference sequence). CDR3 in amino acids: CACRGTSGPYEQYF. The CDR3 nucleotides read TGTGCCTGCCGTGGGACTAGCGGCCCCTACGAGCAGTACTTC.

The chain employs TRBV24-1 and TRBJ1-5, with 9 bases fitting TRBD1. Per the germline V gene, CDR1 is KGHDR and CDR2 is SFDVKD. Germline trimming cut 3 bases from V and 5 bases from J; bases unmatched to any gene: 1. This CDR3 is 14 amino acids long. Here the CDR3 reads CATSDHRGHQPQHF. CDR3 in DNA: TGTGCCACCAGTGATCACAGGGGGCATCAGCCCCAGCATTTT.

The CDR3 DNA reads TGTGCCAGCAGTGCCTCGAACAGGGGCGGCCAAGAGACCCAGTACTTC. Its translation is CASSASNRGGQETQYF. This chain uses TRBV6-1 with TRBJ2-5; 7 nucleotides align to TRBD1. The CDR3 sequence is 16 residues long. Trimming cost V 4 bases and J 1 base; bases outside gene matches: 9. CDR1 and CDR2 from the germline V gene are MNHNS and SASEGT.

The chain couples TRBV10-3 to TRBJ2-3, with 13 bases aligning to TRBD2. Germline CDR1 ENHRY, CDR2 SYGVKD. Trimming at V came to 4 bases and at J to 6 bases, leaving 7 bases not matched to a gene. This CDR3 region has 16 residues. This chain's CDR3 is CAISGRTSGSPDTQYF. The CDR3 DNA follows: TGTGCCATCAGTGGCCGGACTAGCGGGAGTCCGGATACGCAGTATTTT.

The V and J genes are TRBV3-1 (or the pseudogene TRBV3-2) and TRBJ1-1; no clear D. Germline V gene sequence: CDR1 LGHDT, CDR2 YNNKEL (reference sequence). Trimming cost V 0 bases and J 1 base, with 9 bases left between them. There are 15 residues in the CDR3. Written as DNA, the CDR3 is TGTGCCAGCAGCCAAGATGGTAGTGGGAACACTGAAGCTTTCTTT. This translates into CASSQDGSGNTEAFF.

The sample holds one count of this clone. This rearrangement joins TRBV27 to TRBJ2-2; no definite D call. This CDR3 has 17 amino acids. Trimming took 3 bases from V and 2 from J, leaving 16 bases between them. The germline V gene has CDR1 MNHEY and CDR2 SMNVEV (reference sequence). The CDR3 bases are TGTGCCAGCAGTTTTCGCGATCCGGGTGATAACACCGGGGAGCTGTTTTTT. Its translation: CASSFRDPGDNTGELFF.

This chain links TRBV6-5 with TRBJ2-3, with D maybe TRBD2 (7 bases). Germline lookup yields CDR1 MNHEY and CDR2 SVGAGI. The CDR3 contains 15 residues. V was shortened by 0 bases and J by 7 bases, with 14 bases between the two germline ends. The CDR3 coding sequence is TGTGCCAGCAGTTACTCGGAGGGGGGGATGAATACGCAGTATTTT. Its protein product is CASSYSEGGMNTQYF.

CDR3: CASSSRTGMLEQYF. The CDR3, as DNA: TGTGCCAGCAGTTCCCGGACAGGGATGCTCGAGCAGTACTTC. The chain is built from TRBV6-2 or TRBV6-3 and TRBJ2-7; 8 positions match TRBD1. The CDR3 contains 14 residues. Losses at the gene ends were 4 bases for V and 6 bases for J; bases not matched to a gene: 8. Looked up from germline, CDR1 is MNHEY and CDR2 is SVGEGT.

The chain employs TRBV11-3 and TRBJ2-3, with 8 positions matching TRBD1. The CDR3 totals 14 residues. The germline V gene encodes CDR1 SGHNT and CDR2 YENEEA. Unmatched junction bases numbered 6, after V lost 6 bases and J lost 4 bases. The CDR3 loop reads CASSSGQVPDTQYF. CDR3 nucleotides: TGTGCCAGCAGTTCGGGACAGGTGCCAGATACGCAGTATTTT.

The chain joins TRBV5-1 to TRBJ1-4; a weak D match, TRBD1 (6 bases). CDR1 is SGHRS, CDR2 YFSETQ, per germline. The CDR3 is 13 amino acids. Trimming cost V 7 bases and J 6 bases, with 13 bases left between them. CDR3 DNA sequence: TGCGCCAGCCGCTACAGGGTGGATGAAAAACTGTTTTTT. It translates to CASRYRVDEKLFF.

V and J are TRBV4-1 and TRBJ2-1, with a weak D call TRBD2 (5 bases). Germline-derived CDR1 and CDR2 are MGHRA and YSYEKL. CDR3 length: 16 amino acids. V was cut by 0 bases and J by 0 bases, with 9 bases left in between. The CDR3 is CASSQEAVSSYNEQFF. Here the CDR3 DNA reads TGCGCCAGCAGCCAAGAAGCGGTAAGCTCCTACAATGAGCAGTTCTTC.

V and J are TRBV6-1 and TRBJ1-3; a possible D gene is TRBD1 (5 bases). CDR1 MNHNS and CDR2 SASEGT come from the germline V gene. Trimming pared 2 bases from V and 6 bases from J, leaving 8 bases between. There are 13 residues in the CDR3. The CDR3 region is CASSERQSNTIYF. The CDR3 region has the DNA TGTGCCAGCAGTGAAAGACAGTCAAACACCATATATTTT.

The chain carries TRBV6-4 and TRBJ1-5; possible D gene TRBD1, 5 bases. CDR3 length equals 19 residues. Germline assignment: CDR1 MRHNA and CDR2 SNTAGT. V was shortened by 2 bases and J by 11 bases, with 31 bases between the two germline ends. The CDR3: CASSDRPFFLPTGPGAQHF. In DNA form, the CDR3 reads TGTGCCAGCAGTGACCGACCATTCTTCCTACCTACAGGCCCGGGAGCCCAGCATTTT.